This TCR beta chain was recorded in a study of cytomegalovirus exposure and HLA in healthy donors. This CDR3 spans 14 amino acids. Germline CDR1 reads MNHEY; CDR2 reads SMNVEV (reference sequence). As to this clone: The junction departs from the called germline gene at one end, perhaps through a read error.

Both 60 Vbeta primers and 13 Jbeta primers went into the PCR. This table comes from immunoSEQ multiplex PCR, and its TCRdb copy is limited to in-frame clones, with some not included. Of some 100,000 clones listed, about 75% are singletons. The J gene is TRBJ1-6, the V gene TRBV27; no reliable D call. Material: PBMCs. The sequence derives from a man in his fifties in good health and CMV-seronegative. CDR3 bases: TGTGTCAGCAGGTACCGGGAAAATAGTTCACCCCTCCACTTT. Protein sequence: CVSRYRENSSPLHF.